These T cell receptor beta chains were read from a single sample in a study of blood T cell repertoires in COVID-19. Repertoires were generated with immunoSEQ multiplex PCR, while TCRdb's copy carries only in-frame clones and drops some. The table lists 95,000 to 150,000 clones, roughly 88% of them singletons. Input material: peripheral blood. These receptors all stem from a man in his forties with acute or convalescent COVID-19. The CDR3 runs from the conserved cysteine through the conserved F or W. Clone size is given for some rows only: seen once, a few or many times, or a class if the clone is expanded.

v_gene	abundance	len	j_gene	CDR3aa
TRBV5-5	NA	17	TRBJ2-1	CASSSAPTSTSYNEQFF
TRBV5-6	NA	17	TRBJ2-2	CASSAFAGTMNTGELFF
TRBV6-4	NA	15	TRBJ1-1	CASSEGGLGNTEAFF
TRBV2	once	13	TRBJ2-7	CASRETGVYEQYF
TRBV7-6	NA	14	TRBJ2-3	CASSTQGQTDTQYF
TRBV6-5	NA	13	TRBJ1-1	CASSSTRGSEAFF
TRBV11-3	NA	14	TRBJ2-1	CASSPRQGDNEQFF
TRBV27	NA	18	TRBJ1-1	CASRRDQGGFGRYTEAFF
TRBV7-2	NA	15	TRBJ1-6	CASSLSGVPSRALHF
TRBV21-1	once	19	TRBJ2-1	CASSKENPCNRGSYNEQFF
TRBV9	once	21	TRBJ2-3	CASSGPGTGQKRGAPPDTQYF
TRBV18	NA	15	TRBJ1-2	CASSTRGRAGYGYTF
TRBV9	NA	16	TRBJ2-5	CASSVALGLAGETQYF